Presented here are 2 T cell receptor beta chains from one specimen sequenced in a study of regulatory T cells in long-lasting Graves disease. The authors built TCR beta libraries using iRepertoire HTBI primers and Arm-PCR of CDR3 regions. TCRdb fed the multiplex PCR reads into MiXCR, producing one record per CDR3 protein. Among over 200,000 distinct CDR3 sequences listed, around 16% were seen once. The sample's time point: newly diagnosed GD, antithyroid drugs for less than 3 months. The TCR library was prepared using RNA isolated from PBMCs. The sample in question was peripheral blood mononuclear cells (PBMCs), obtained at new diagnosis, from a patient treated with antithyroid drugs. The receptors here all came from a female donor with Graves disease.

At least ten counts were recorded for this clonotype. The V call is TRBV12-5, the J call TRBJ1-1; perhaps TRBD1 as D (6 bases). V lost 5 bases, J lost 7 bases, and 8 bases lay in between. The CDR3 has 11 amino acids. CDR1 is LGHNT, CDR2 FRNRAP, per germline. The CDR3 spells CASGQGNEAFF. Here the CDR3 DNA reads TGTGCTAGTGGTCAGGGGAATGAAGCTTTCTTT.

The chain is built from TRBV9 and TRBJ2-7; D is possibly TRBD1 (6 bases). The germline gives CDR1 SGDLS, CDR2 YYNGEE. CDR3 size: 13 residues. V gave up 0 bases and J gave up 7 bases, with 11 bases separating them. Here the CDR3 DNA reads TGTGCCAGCAGCGTAGAGGCAGGGGCAGAGCAGTACTTC. It yields the protein CASSVEAGAEQYF.